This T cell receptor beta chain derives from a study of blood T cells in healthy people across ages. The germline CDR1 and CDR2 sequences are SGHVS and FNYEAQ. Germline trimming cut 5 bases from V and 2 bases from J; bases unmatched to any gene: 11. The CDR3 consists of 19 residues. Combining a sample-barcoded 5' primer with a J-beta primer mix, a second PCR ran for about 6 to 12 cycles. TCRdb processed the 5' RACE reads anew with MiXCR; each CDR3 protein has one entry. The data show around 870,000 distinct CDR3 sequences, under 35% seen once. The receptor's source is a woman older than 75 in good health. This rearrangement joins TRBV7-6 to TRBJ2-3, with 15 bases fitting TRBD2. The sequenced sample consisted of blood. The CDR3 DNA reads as TGTGCCAGCAGCCCGGGACTAGCGGGGGGCCTCCCTTCCACAGATACGCAGTATTTT. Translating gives CASSPGLAGGLPSTDTQYF. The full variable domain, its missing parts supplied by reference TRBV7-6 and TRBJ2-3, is GAGVSQSPRYKVTKRGQDVALRCDPISGHVSLYWYRQALGQGPEFLTYFNYEAQQDKSGLPNDRFSAERPEGSISTLTIQRTEQRDSAMYRCASSPGLAGGLPSTDTQYFGPGTRLTVL.